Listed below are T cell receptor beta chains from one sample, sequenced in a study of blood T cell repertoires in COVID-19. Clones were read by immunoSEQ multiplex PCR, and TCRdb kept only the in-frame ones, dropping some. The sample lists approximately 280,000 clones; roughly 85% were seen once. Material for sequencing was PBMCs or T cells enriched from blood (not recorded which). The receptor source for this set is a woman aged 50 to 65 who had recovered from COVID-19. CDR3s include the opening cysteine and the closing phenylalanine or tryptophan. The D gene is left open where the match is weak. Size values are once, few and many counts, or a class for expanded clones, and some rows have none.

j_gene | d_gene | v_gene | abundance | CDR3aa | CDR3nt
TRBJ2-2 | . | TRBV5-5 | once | CASSFRVRSAGELFF | TGTGCCAGCAGCTTCAGGGTACGGTCCGCCGGGGAGCTGTTTTTT
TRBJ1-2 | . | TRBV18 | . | CASSPQAGVEGYTF | TGTGCCAGCTCACCGCAGGCAGGGGTGGAAGGCTACACCTTC
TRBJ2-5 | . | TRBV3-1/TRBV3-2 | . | CASSQEVQLETQYF | TGTGCCAGCAGCCAAGAGGTACAGTTAGAGACCCAGTACTTC
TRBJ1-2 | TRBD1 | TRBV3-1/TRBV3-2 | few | CASSRGQYTGYTF | TGTGCCAGCAGCCGGGGACAGTACACGGGCTACACCTTC
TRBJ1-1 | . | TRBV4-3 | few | CASSHPQGSEAFF | TGCGCCAGCAGCCACCCCCAGGGGTCTGAAGCTTTCTTT
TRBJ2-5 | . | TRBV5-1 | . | CASSPQGETQYF | TGCGCCAGCAGCCCGCAGGGAGAGACCCAGTACTTC
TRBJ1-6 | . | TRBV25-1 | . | CASSVLAGGGSPLHF | TGTGCCAGCAGTGTGTTGGCAGGCGGAGGATCACCCCTCCACTTT
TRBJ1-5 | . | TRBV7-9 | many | CASSLGGYSNQPQHF | TGTGCCAGCAGCTTAGGGGGCTATAGCAATCAGCCCCAGCATTTT
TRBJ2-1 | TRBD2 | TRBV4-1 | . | CASSTGLAGRYNEQFF | TGCGCCAGCAGCACCGGACTAGCGGGAAGATACAATGAGCAGTTCTTC
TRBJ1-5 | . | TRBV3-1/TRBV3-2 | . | CASSTGYSNQPQHF | TGTGCCAGCAGCACGGGGTATAGCAATCAGCCCCAGCATTTT
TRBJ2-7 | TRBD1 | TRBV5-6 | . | CASSFRGQGLNEQYF | TGTGCCAGCAGCTTCCGGGGACAGGGATTGAACGAGCAGTACTTC
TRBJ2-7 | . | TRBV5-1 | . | CASSLDRVAWWDPYEQYF | TGCGCCAGCAGCTTGGACAGGGTGGCCTGGTGGGACCCCTACGAGCAGTACTTC
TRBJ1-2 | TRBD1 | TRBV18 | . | CASSPETGSYYGYTF | TGTGCCAGCTCACCGGAGACAGGGTCTTACTATGGCTACACCTTC
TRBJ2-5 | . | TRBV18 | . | CASSPWQGQQETQYF | TGTGCCAGCTCACCATGGCAGGGTCAACAAGAGACCCAGTACTTC
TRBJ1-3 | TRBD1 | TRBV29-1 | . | CSVGTGRNTIYF | TGCAGCGTGGGGACAGGGAGAAACACCATATATTTT